Each of the 30 T cell receptor beta chains below was sequenced from the same sample in a study of T cells in Graves' hyperthyroidism and ophthalmopathy. Amplified TCR beta CDR3 regions came from RNA transcripts. HTBI primers were the set used in a first-round RT-PCR of the TCR CDR3. MiXCR was run by TCRdb on the multiplex PCR reads, yielding one entry per CDR3 protein. The table records approximately 530,000 distinct CDR3 sequences, 15% to 20% of them present only once. Sequencing used blood. The source of these receptors is a woman aged 18-29 years with Graves' hyperthyroidism.

The chain recombines TRBV30 with TRBJ2-7, with 7 bases that match TRBD1. With 3 bases clipped from V and 1 base from J, the junction kept 0 bases outside the gene matches. Germline CDR1 and CDR2: GTSNPN and SVGIG (reference sequence). The CDR3 is 12 amino acids. Here the CDR3 DNA reads TGTGCCTGGAGCAGGGGGTCCTACGAGCAGTACTTC. Protein sequence: CAWSRGSYEQYF.

In its sample, this clonotype was seen a few times. A much larger clone is a single base away; this may be a read error. The chain carries TRBV27 and TRBJ2-5, with D perhaps assigned TRBD1 or TRBD2 (5 bases each). V lost 1 base and J 7 bases, leaving 10 bases between the germline ends. The CDR3 sequence is 13 residues long. CDR1 and CDR2 (germline): MNHEY, SMNVEV (reference sequence). The CDR3 DNA reads as TGTGCCAGCAGTTTATTCGGGGACGGGACCCAGTACTTC. Translating gives CASSLFGDGTQYF.

There are many counts of this clonotype. The chain employs TRBV2 and TRBJ1-2, with unresolved D. The CDR3 spans 13 residues. Germline-derived CDR1 and CDR2 are SNHLY and FYNNEI. V was cut by 10 bases and J by 8 bases, with 20 bases left in between. CDR3 nucleotides: TGTGCCAAGACCGGACGTTTAGTTGACGGCTACACCTTC. It is translated as CAKTGRLVDGYTF.

This clonotype was picked up many times. V is TRBV12-5 and J is TRBJ1-1; a weak D match, TRBD1 (6 bases). With 4 bases removed from V and 1 base from J, the gap between germline ends came to 13 bases. Germline CDR1 is LGHNT and CDR2 is FRNRAP. This CDR3 region has 15 residues. The CDR3 is CASGWGTYENTEAFF. CDR3 in DNA: TGTGCTAGTGGTTGGGGGACATACGAGAACACTGAAGCTTTCTTT.

This clonotype was seen ten or more times. V usage is TRBV20-1 and J usage is TRBJ2-1, with no clear D. The CDR3 has 12 amino acids. Trimming cost V 3 bases and J 2 bases, with 5 bases left between them. CDR1 DFQATT and CDR2 SNEGSKA come from the germline V gene (reference sequence). The CDR3 bases are TGCAGTGCTAGCCCTACCTACAATGAGCAGTTCTTC. Amino acid sequence: CSASPTYNEQFF.

This clonotype was seen repeatedly, ten times or more. The chain is built from TRBV13 and TRBJ1-5; D is perhaps TRBD1 (6 bases). Germline lookup yields CDR1 PRHDT and CDR2 FYEKMQ (reference sequence). The V end was cut by 6 bases, the J end by 4 bases, with 13 bases between. This CDR3 comprises 14 residues. This CDR3 reads CASRDKQGNQPQHF. The CDR3, as DNA: TGTGCCAGCAGGGATAAACAGGGTAATCAGCCCCAGCATTTT.

The chain is built from TRBV20-1 and TRBJ1-5; 9 positions match TRBD1. This CDR3 has 17 residues. Germline loops: CDR1 DFQATT, CDR2 SNEGSKA (reference sequence). The V gene end was trimmed by 2 bases and the J gene end by 2 bases; junction bases not matched to a gene: 10. The CDR3 reads CSARQHRGPQGNQPQHF. DNA for the CDR3: TGCAGTGCTAGACAGCACAGGGGGCCTCAAGGCAATCAGCCCCAGCATTTT.

In nucleotides, the CDR3 is TGTGCCAGCAGTTTATCGGTTGGGACAGGGGGCAATGAGCAGTTCTTC. It codes for CASSLSVGTGGNEQFF. The rearrangement links TRBV27 to TRBJ2-1; TRBD1 aligns across 11 bases. The CDR3 is made up of 16 amino acids. Germline CDR1 and CDR2: MNHEY and SMNVEV (reference sequence). Germline trimming cut 0 bases from V and 6 bases from J; bases unmatched to any gene: 4.

The rearrangement uses TRBV19 and TRBJ1-4; D is possibly TRBD1 (5 bases). The CDR3 has 15 amino acids. The V and J ends lost 6 bases and 1 base respectively, with 12 bases between them. Per germline, CDR1 LNHDA and CDR2 SQIVND (reference sequence). The CDR3 coding sequence is TGTGCCAGTAGACCTAGCGGGGGAACTAATGAAAAACTGTTTTTT. As protein: CASRPSGGTNEKLFF.

This chain joins TRBV20-1 and TRBJ1-4; TRBD1 aligns across 8 bases. Germline V CDR1 and CDR2: DFQATT, SNEGSKA (reference sequence). The CDR3 is made up of 15 amino acids. The trim removed 2 bases at V and 4 bases at J, leaving 6 bases unmatched. CDR3 amino acids: CSARFTGQGNEKLFF. The CDR3 DNA sequence: TGCAGTGCTAGATTTACCGGACAGGGTAATGAAAAACTGTTTTTT.

The chain couples TRBV6-6 to TRBJ1-2; D is undetermined. This CDR3 has 13 residues. Trimming left V 0 bases short and J 7 bases short, with 9 bases between. Germline CDR1 is MNHNY and CDR2 is SVGAGI (reference sequence). CDR3 nucleotides: TGTGCCAGCAGTTACTCGATTACTTTTGGCTACACCTTC. Its protein product is CASSYSITFGYTF.

This clonotype was seen more than once but under ten times. For the CDR3, the DNA is TGTGCCAGCCTAGCGGGGTTGGAAAACATTCAGTACTTC. Translation: CASLAGLENIQYF. The chain has TRBV7-9 and TRBJ2-4, with 9 bases matching TRBD2. The V gene end was trimmed by 8 bases and the J gene end by 5 bases; junction bases not matched to a gene: 4. CDR1 is SEHNR and CDR2 is FQNEAQ in the germline V gene (reference sequence). There are 13 residues in the CDR3.

This clonotype showed up many times. This chain connects TRBV3-1 to TRBJ1-1, with D tentatively TRBD1 (5 bases). The V and J ends lost 1 base and 0 bases respectively, with 12 bases between them. The CDR3 runs to 16 residues. Germline V gene lookup returns CDR1 LGHDT and CDR2 YNNKEL (reference sequence). The chain's CDR3 is CASSQGLDIMNTEAFF. The CDR3, as DNA: TGTGCCAGCAGCCAAGGTCTGGACATTATGAACACTGAAGCTTTCTTT.

Ten or more counts support this clonotype. The V call is TRBV18, the J call TRBJ2-7; 7 bases are shared with TRBD1. The junction had 9 bases not matched to a gene; V was cut back by 3 bases and J by 4 bases. This CDR3 region has 15 residues. Germline loops: CDR1 KGHSH, CDR2 LQKENI. The CDR3 sequence is CASSPTGTATYEQYF. The DNA for the CDR3 is TGTGCCAGCTCACCTACCGGGACAGCAACGTACGAGCAGTACTTC.

Ten or more counts support this clonotype. J is TRBJ1-2 and V is TRBV29-1; the match to TRBD1 covers 9 bases. This CDR3 contains 13 residues. Germline V gene data show CDR1 as SQVTM and CDR2 as ANQGSEA. V was pared by 5 bases and J by 3 bases, with 4 bases of the junction left unmatched. The CDR3 nucleotides read TGCAGCGTTCGGACAGGGGAGCACTATGGCTACACCTTC. Encoded protein: CSVRTGEHYGYTF. The full variable domain, rest sourced from reference TRBV29-1 and TRBJ1-2, is SAVISQKPSRDICQRGTSLTIQCQVDSQVTMMFWYRQQPGQSLTLIATANQGSEATYESGFVIDKFPISRPNLTFSTLTVSNMSPEDSSIYLCSVRTGEHYGYTFGSGTRLTVV.

This clonotype was picked up a small number of times. This chain uses TRBV29-1 with TRBJ2-2; 12 bases match TRBD2. CDR1 and CDR2 from the germline V gene are SQVTM and ANQGSEA. V trimming: 2 bases; J trimming: 4 bases; junction bases outside the gene matches: 8. The CDR3 sequence is 17 residues long. The CDR3: CSVERIASGRATGELFF. For the CDR3, the DNA is TGCAGCGTTGAACGTATCGCTAGCGGGAGGGCCACCGGGGAGCTGTTTTTT.

This clonotype was counted at least ten times. The V and J genes are TRBV7-9 and TRBJ2-3, with D possibly TRBD1 on 6 matching bases. The CDR3 contains 15 residues. CDR1 and CDR2 from the germline V gene are SEHNR and FQNEAQ (reference sequence). Trimming shortened V by 5 bases and J by 1 base, and 13 bases separated the two germline ends. CDR3 residues: CASSPPGHRTDTQYF. In nucleotides, the CDR3 is TGTGCCAGCAGCCCCCCGGGACACCGCACAGATACGCAGTATTTT.

In its sample, this clonotype was seen a few times. The gene calls are TRBV5-1 and TRBJ1-2; D gene ambiguous. From germline, CDR1 is SGHRS and CDR2 YFSETQ. This CDR3 spans 14 amino acids. Trimming took 5 bases from V and 3 from J, leaving 14 bases between them. CDR3 residues: CASRISEAYYGYTF. The CDR3 bases are TGCGCCAGCAGGATTTCGGAGGCTTACTATGGCTACACCTTC. Full variable domain (outside the CDR3, taken from reference TRBV5-1 and TRBJ1-2): KAGVTQTPRYLIKTRGQQVTLSCSPISGHRSVSWYQQTPGQGLQFLFEYFSETQRNKGNFPGRFSGRQFSNSRSEMNVSTLELGDSALYLCASRISEAYYGYTFGSGTRLTVV.

The table lists this clonotype with many counts. The DNA of the CDR3 is TGTGCCAGCAGACCCACGGACAGATTCTATCGCATGAACACTGAAGCTTTCTTT. Translated: CASRPTDRFYRMNTEAFF. The V gene is TRBV27, the J gene TRBJ1-1; tentative D call: TRBD1 (6 bases). The CDR3 has 18 residues. Germline values: CDR1 MNHEY, CDR2 SMNVEV (reference sequence). Trimming shortened V by 6 bases and J by 0 bases, and 23 bases separated the two germline ends.

This clonotype was seen repeatedly, ten times or more. This chain joins TRBV3-1 and TRBJ1-2; D is ambiguous. V was shortened by 4 bases and J by 0 bases, with 18 bases between the two germline ends. Germline CDR1 and CDR2: LGHDT and YNNKEL (reference sequence). The CDR3 is 17 amino acids. The CDR3 reads CASSPQEGRASNYGYTF. The CDR3 coding sequence is TGTGCCAGCAGCCCACAAGAGGGAAGGGCGTCTAACTATGGCTACACCTTC.

About this clonotype itself: A single base separates this from a much larger clone, so it may be a read error. The rearrangement links TRBV3-1 to TRBJ1-4, with D uncertain. The germline CDR1 and CDR2 sequences are LGHDT and YNNKEL (reference sequence). This CDR3 has 16 amino acids. The CDR3 nucleotides are TGTGCCAGCAGCCAAGGTGTGAGAGCAACTAATGAAAAACTGCTTTTT. It specifies CASSQGVRATNEKLLF.

This clonotype was seen more than once but under ten times. The chain joins TRBV5-1 to TRBJ1-1; no clear D. The length of the CDR3 is 15 residues. CDR1 and CDR2 from the germline V gene are SGHRS and YFSETQ. Trimming took 0 bases from V and 5 from J, leaving 14 bases between them. This CDR3 is CASSLVGGAMTEAFF. In nucleotides, the CDR3 is TGCGCCAGCAGCTTGGTCGGAGGAGCGATGACTGAAGCTTTCTTT.

This clonotype showed up many times. This chain joins TRBV3-1 and TRBJ2-3; perhaps TRBD2 as D (6 bases). The CDR3 consists of 13 residues. Germline CDR1 is LGHDT and CDR2 is YNNKEL (reference sequence). V dropped 8 bases and J dropped 0 bases, with 9 bases sitting between them. CDR3 residues: CASLGGSTDTQYF. CDR3 DNA: TGTGCCAGCCTCGGGGGAAGCACAGATACGCAGTATTTT.

V gene TRBV5-5 combines with J gene TRBJ1-1; TRBD1 agrees at 10 bases. Per germline, CDR1 SGHKS and CDR2 YYEKEE (reference sequence). The CDR3 loop spans 14 amino acids. After removal of 5 bases from V and 6 bases from J, the junction contained 7 bases not matched to a gene. CDR3 sequence: CASRRGQGSAEAFF. The CDR3 DNA reads TGTGCCAGCAGACGGGGACAGGGGAGCGCTGAAGCTTTCTTT.

This clonotype was seen only a few times. This chain connects TRBV4-3 to TRBJ1-2; 7 bases align to TRBD1. Germline V lookup: CDR1 LGHNA, CDR2 YSLEER. The V and J ends lost 3 bases and 0 bases, in that order; junction bases with no gene match: 4. The CDR3 loop spans 15 amino acids. The CDR3 DNA reads as TGCGCCAGCAGCCAGGGGGACAGCGCTAACTATGGCTACACCTTC. It translates to CASSQGDSANYGYTF.

The chain is built from TRBV4-1 and TRBJ1-2; weak D call: TRBD1 (5 bases). Trimming pared 1 base from V and 3 bases from J, leaving 15 bases between. CDR3 length equals 16 residues. The germline CDR1 and CDR2 sequences are MGHRA and YSYEKL. CDR3 nucleotide sequence: TGCGCCAGCAGCCAAGGCGTTATGGGGCTACACTATGGCTACACCTTC. Translated, it gives CASSQGVMGLHYGYTF.

With regard to this clonotype: It may be a read error: a sequence one base away is much more abundant. The chain has TRBV3-1 and TRBJ1-5, with D perhaps TRBD1 (5 bases). Between the trimmed V and J ends, which lost 0 bases and 2 bases, there was a span of 14 bases. Germline loops: CDR1 LGHDT, CDR2 YNNKEL (reference sequence). The CDR3 loop spans 17 amino acids. The CDR3 is CASSQERGGLGNQPQHF. CDR3 DNA: TGTGCCAGCAGCCAAGAAAGGGGCGGCTTGGGCAATCAGCCCCAGCATTTT.

This clonotype was recorded many times. The gene calls are TRBV11-2 and TRBJ2-5; no definite D call. There are 13 residues in the CDR3. V lost 3 bases and J 4 bases, leaving 9 bases between the germline ends. Germline V gene data show CDR1 as SGHAT and CDR2 as FQNNGV. CDR3 nucleotides: TGTGCCAGCAGCTTGGGTAACGGAGAGACCCAGTACTTC. Amino acids: CASSLGNGETQYF.

This clonotype has more than one count but fewer than ten. The gene calls are TRBV2 and TRBJ1-2, with unresolved D. Trimming stripped 5 bases from V and 4 bases from J, with 11 bases between. From germline, CDR1 is SNHLY and CDR2 FYNNEI. The CDR3 contains 13 residues. CDR3 region: CASSPGDSYGYTF. The CDR3 region has the DNA TGTGCCAGCAGTCCGGGAGACTCCTATGGCTACACCTTC. The full variable domain, its missing parts supplied by reference TRBV2 and TRBJ1-2, is EPEVTQTPSHQVTQMGQEVILRCVPISNHLYFYWYRQILGQKVEFLVSFYNNEISEKSEIFDDQFSVERPDGSNFTLKIRSTKLEDSAMYFCASSPGDSYGYTFGSGTRLTVV.

This clonotype appeared many times. This sequence joins TRBV12-5 and TRBJ2-2; D remains unclear. The CDR3 covers 15 residues. V lost 4 bases to trimming and J lost 0 bases, with 9 bases between them. The germline V gene encodes CDR1 LGHNT and CDR2 FRNRAP. The CDR3 spells CASGSRASNTGELFF. The CDR3 DNA reads TGTGCTAGTGGTTCTAGGGCCTCGAACACCGGGGAGCTGTTTTTT.